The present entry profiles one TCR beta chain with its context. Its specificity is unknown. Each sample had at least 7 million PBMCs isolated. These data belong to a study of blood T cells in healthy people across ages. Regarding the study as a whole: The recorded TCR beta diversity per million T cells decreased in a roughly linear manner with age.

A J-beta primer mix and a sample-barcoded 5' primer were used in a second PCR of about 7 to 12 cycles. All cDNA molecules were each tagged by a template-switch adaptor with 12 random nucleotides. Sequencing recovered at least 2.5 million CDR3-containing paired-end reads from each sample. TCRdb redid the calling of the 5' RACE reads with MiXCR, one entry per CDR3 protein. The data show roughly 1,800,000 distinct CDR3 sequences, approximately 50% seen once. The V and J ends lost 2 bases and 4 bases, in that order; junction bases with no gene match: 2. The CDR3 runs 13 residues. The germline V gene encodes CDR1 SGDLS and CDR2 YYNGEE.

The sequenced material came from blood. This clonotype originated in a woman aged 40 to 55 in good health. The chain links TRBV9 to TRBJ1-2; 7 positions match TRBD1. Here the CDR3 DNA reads TGTGCCAGCAGCGTTCAGGGGGGCTATGGCTACACCTTC. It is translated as CASSVQGGYGYTF.